Listed below are T cell receptor beta chains from one sample, sequenced in a study of T cell responses to AZD1222 COVID-19 vaccine. Sequencing was performed with immunoSEQ multiplex PCR; in TCRdb, only in-frame clones are kept and a portion is missing. The sample includes about 150,000 clones, more than 75% of them seen just once. The source material was peripheral blood, sampled on day 0 of AZD1222 vaccination. Every receptor here comes from an adult in good health. CDR3s leave out the opening cysteine and the closing phenylalanine or tryptophan. Fields, in order: V gene, CDR3 protein.

TRBV19 | ASSDRGDETQY
TRBV19 | ASSIRWTEAF
TRBV12-3/TRBV12-4 | ASSRRTDTQY
TRBV7-3 | ASSPSGSAGELF
TRBV2 | ASSSGLARGGYEQY
TRBV28 | ATLDRAYEQY
TRBV27 | ASSLGGLGTEAF
TRBV10-2 | ASNVGERDTGELF
TRBV29-1 | SGFEGGTEAF
TRBV18 | ASSPEKGANYGYT
TRBV7-9 | ASSPTGSTGELF
TRBV5-1 | ASSTLGQGGGKLF
TRBV19 | ASSALDSTYEQY
TRBV27 | ASSTQLALLTDTQY
TRBV28 | ASISEGTSEAF
TRBV7-9 | ASSLSGGADSPLH
TRBV24-1 | ATSDSRGGDNSPLH
TRBV5-6 | ASSSRQGLNTEAF
TRBV7-6 | ASSSPPTGHSTRSDTGELF
TRBV19 | ASSIRWGETATNYGYT
TRBV27 | ASRTISGAAQPQH
TRBV7-2 | ASSLVRTGESPLH
TRBV2 | ASSDEGYEQY
TRBV12-3/TRBV12-4 | ASSFYPSGYT
TRBV27 | ASSLTSGSNQPQH
TRBV3-1/TRBV3-2 | ASSQLGAHYGYT
TRBV2 | ASRKGQQKNTEAF
TRBV19 | ASSAQGIDGYT
TRBV7-9 | ASSSSGSETQY
TRBV27 | ASSLFALVLGETNEKLF
TRBV15 | ATSGQAANNYGYT
TRBV9 | ASSVVGEGSGYT
TRBV30 | AWRGQLSNQPQH
TRBV7-9 | ASSFVSYEQY
TRBV5-5 | ASTGPRTAYEQY
TRBV4-2 | ASSRETGTGNTEAF
TRBV18 | ASSYQEGNTIY
TRBV2 | ATRQANSNQPQH
TRBV7-3 | ASSSRWGYEQY
TRBV29-1 | SVLTFGVGNTEAF
TRBV10-2 | ASSEFGNYNEQF
TRBV2 | ASSEPGWVDEQY
TRBV2 | VTGTGRYGYT
TRBV7-2 | ASSLQSGSGNTIY
TRBV3-1/TRBV3-2 | ASSHHDRGPYGYT
TRBV11-2 | ASSLVTAFSGNTIY
TRBV7-9 | ASSLVADAGYT
TRBV6-5 | ASSYHSLNTEAF
TRBV3-1/TRBV3-2 | ASGGRIGEKLF
TRBV20-1 | SAAPYEQY
TRBV5-1 | ATRGGGGYNEQF
TRBV7-9 | ASSPRDRATEAF
TRBV9 | ASSVAPGTTSTDTQY